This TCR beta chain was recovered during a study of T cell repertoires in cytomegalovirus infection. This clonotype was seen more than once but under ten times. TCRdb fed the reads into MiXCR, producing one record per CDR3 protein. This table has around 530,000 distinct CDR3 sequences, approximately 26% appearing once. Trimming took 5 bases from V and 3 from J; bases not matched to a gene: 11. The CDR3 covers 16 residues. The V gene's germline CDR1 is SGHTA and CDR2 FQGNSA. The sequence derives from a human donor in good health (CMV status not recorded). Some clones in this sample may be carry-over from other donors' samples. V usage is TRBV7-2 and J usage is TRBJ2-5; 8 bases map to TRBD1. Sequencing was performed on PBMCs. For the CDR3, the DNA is TGTGCCAGCAGCCAGGGGGCCCTAGCGCTTAAAGAGACCCAGTACTTC. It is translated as CASSQGALALKETQYF.